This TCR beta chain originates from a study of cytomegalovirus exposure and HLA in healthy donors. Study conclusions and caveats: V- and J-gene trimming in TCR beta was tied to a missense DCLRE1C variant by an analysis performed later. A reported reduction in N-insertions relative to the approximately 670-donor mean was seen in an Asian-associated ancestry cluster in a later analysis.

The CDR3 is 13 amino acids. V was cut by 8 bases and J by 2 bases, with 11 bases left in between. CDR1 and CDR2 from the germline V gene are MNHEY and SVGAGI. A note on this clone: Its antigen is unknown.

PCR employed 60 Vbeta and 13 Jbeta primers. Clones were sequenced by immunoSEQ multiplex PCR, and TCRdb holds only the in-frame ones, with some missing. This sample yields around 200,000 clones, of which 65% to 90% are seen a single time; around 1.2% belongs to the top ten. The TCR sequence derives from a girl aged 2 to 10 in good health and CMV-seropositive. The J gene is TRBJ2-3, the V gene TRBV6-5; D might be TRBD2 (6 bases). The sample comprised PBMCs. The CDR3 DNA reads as TGTGCCAGCGGGCGGGATTACACAGATACGCAGTATTTT. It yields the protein CASGRDYTDTQYF.